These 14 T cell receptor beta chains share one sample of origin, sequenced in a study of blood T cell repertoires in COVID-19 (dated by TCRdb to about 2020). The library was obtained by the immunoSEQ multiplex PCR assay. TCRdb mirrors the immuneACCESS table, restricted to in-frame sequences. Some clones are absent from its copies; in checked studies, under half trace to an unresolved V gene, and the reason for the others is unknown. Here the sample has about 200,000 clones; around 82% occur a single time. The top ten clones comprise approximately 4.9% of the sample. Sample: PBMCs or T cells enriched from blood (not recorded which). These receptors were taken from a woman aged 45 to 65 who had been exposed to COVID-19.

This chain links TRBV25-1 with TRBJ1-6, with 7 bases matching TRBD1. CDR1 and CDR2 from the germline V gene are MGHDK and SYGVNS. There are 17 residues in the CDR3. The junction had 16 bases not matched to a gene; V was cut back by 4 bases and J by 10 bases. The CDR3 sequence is CASSGTGVGVRGSPLHF. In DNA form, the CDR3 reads TGTGCCAGCAGTGGGACAGGAGTCGGAGTACGGGGATCACCCCTCCACTTT.

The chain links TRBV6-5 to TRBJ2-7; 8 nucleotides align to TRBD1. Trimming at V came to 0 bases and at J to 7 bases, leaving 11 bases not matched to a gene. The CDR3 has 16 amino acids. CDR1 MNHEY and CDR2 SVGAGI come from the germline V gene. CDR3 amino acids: CASSYSTTGGRGEQYF. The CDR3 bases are TGTGCCAGCAGTTACTCTACTACAGGGGGTCGGGGGGAGCAGTACTTC.

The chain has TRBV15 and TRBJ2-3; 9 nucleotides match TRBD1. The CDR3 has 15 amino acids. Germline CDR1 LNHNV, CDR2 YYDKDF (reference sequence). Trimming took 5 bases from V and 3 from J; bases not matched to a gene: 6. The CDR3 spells CATSVGQGRTDTQYF. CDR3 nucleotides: TGTGCCACCAGCGTTGGACAGGGGAGGACAGATACGCAGTATTTT. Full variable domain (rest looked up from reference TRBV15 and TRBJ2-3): DAMVIQNPRYQVTQFGKPVTLSCSQTLNHNVMYWYQQKSSQAPKLLFHYYDKDFNNEADTPDNFQSRRPNTSFCFLDIRSPGLGDTAMYLCATSVGQGRTDTQYFGPGTRLTVL.

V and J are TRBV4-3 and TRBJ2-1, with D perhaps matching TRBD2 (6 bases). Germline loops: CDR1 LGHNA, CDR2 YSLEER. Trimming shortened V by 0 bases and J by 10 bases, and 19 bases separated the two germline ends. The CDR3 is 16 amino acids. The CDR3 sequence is CASSQDLRAGPREQFF. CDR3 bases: TGCGCCAGCAGCCAAGATCTCCGGGCGGGGCCACGGGAGCAGTTCTTC.

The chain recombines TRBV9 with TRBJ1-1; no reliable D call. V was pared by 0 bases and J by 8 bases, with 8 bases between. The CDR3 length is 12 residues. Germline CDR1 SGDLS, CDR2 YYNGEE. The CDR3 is CASSVGGGEAFF. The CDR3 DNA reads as TGTGCCAGCAGCGTAGGGGGAGGGGAAGCTTTCTTT.

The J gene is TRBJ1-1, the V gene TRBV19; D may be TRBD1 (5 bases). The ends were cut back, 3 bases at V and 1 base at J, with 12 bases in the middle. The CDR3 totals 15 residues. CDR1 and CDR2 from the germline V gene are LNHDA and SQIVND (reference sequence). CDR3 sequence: CASSIPGRGNTEAFF. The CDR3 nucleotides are TGTGCCAGTAGTATCCCAGGGAGGGGGAACACTGAAGCTTTCTTT.

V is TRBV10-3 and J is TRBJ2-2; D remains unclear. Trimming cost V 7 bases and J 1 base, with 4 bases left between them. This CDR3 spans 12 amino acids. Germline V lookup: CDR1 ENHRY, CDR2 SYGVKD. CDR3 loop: CAINGNTGELFF. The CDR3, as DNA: TGTGCCATCAACGGGAACACCGGGGAGCTGTTTTTT.

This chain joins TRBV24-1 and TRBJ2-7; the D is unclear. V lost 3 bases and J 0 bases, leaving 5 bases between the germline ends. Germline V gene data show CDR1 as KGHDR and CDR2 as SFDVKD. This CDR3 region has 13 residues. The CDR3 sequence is CATSDVNSYEQYF. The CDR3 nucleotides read TGTGCCACCAGTGATGTAAACTCCTACGAGCAGTACTTC.

CDR3 DNA sequence: TGTGCCAGCAGCTTCCTAGCGGGGACCCAAGAGACCCAGTACTTC. Protein product: CASSFLAGTQETQYF. V usage is TRBV7-3 and J usage is TRBJ2-5; 9 nucleotides match TRBD2. CDR1 and CDR2 (germline): SGHTA, FQGTGA. V lost 3 bases and J lost 1; bases outside the gene matches: 3. The CDR3 has 15 residues. The complete variable domain, with remaining parts taken from reference TRBV7-3 and TRBJ2-5, reads GAGVSQTPSNKVTEKGKYVELRCDPISGHTALYWYRQSLGQGPEFLIYFQGTGAADDSGLPNDRFFAVRPEGSVSTLKIQRTERGDSAVYLCASSFLAGTQETQYFGPGTRLLVL.

The CDR3 sequence: CASTNSGGETQYF. CDR3 sequence (DNA): TGTGCCAGCACCAATAGCGGTGGCGAGACCCAGTACTTC. V usage is TRBV6-5 and J usage is TRBJ2-5, with D perhaps matching TRBD2 (6 bases). There are 13 residues in the CDR3. Trimming stripped 7 bases from V and 5 bases from J, with 14 bases between. Germline V gene data show CDR1 as MNHEY and CDR2 as SVGAGI.

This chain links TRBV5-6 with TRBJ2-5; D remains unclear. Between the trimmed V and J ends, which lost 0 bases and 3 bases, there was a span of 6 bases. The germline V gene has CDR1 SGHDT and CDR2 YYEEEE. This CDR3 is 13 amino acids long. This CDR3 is CASSLVSEETQYF. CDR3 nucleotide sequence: TGTGCCAGCAGCTTGGTCAGTGAAGAGACCCAGTACTTC.

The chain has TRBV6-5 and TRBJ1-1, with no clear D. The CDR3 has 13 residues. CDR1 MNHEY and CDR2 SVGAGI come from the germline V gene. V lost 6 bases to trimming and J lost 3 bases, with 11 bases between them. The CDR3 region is CASRERTDTEAFF. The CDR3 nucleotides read TGTGCCAGCAGGGAGAGAACGGACACTGAAGCTTTCTTT.

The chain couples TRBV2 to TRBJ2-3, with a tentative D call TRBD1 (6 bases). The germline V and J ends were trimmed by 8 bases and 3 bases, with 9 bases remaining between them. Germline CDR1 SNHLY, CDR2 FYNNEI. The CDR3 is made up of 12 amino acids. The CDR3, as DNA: TGTGCCAGCGATAGGGGGACAGATACGCAGTATTTT. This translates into CASDRGTDTQYF.

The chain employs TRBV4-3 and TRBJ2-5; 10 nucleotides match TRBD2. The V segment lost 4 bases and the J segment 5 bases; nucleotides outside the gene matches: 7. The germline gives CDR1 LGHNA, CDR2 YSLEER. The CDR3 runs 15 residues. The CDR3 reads CASSPGAGGHETQYF. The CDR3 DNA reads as TGCGCCAGCAGCCCAGGAGCGGGGGGGCATGAGACCCAGTACTTC.